This T cell receptor beta chain was profiled in a study of CD4 T cells in relation to SARS-CoV-2 and coronaviruses. Germline V gives CDR1 MNHEY, CDR2 SMNVEV (reference sequence). V lost 10 bases to trimming and J lost 7 bases; unmatched junction nucleotides: 11. The CDR3 is 15 amino acids. TCRdb's copy holds only in-frame clones and misses some; the assay was immunoSEQ multiplex PCR. Here the sample spans tens of thousands of clones, about 80% being singletons. Before the COVID-19 pandemic, during about 2011-2019, CD4+ T cells were taken from unexposed donors. CD4+ T cells were isolated from the cells after about nine days of culture. As cell numbers allowed, unexposed-donor CD4+ T cells faced SARS-CoV-2 S/N and four cold-coronavirus spikes. This clone has a handful of counts. The antigen remains unidentified.

The rearrangement joins TRBV27 to TRBJ1-6; TRBD1 aligns across 9 bases. The origin of this receptor is a human donor in good health. The sequenced sample was CD4+ T cells from PBMCs, cultured in vitro. CDR3 in amino acids: CATTGTGRINSPLHF. For the CDR3, the DNA is TGTGCCACAACCGGGACAGGGCGAATAAATTCACCCCTCCACTTT.